Presented here are 10 T cell receptor beta chains from one specimen sequenced in a study of breast tumors, draining lymph nodes, adjacent tissues. A single record per CDR3 protein comes from TCRdb applying MiXCR to the multiplex PCR reads. This sample has about 230,000 distinct CDR3 sequences; about 34% occur once, and the top ten carry around 1.5%. Axillary draining lymph nodes of breast cancer patients supplied the node samples. The sequenced material came from axillary lymph node tissue. The receptor source for this set is a female donor with breast cancer. Some clones in this sample may be carry-over from other donors' samples.

This clonotype was detected ten times or more. The chain uses TRBV6-1 and TRBJ1-4; TRBD1 matches 7 bases. V was clipped by 6 bases and J by 7 bases; unmatched bases: 8. The CDR3 covers 14 residues. Per the germline V gene, CDR1 is MNHNS and CDR2 is SASEGT. The CDR3 DNA sequence: TGTGCCAGCAGGAAACAGGGGTCGGTTGAAAAACTGTTTTTT. Residues: CASRKQGSVEKLFF.

The table lists this clonotype with many counts. This rearrangement joins TRBV9 to TRBJ1-6, with TRBD1 matching over 8 bases. The CDR3 is made up of 14 amino acids. Germline V gives CDR1 SGDLS, CDR2 YYNGEE. With V trimmed by 6 bases and J by 8 bases, 7 bases remained unmatched. The CDR3 DNA reads as TGTGCCAGCACTCCTACAGGGGGAGATTCACCCCTCCACTTT. Its protein is CASTPTGGDSPLHF.

This clonotype was detected ten times or more. V and J are TRBV3-1 and TRBJ2-1; the match to TRBD2 covers 15 bases. Losses at the gene ends were 6 bases for V and 10 bases for J; bases not matched to a gene: 4. CDR1 and CDR2 from the germline V gene are LGHDT and YNNKEL (reference sequence). There are 14 residues in the CDR3. CDR3 sequence: CASSRTSGGVEQFF. The CDR3 DNA follows: TGTGCCAGCAGTAGGACTAGCGGGGGGGTGGAGCAGTTCTTC.

The table lists this clonotype with many counts. The V call is TRBV20-1, the J call TRBJ2-1; 9 positions agree with TRBD2. CDR1 and CDR2 from the germline V gene are DFQATT and SNEGSKA (reference sequence). This CDR3 is 15 amino acids long. V was pared by 5 bases and J by 8 bases, with 13 bases of the junction left unmatched. The CDR3 is CSALVLSGRWDEQFF. In nucleotides, the CDR3 is TGCAGTGCTCTCGTTCTCAGCGGGAGGTGGGATGAGCAGTTCTTC.

This clonotype was detected many times. This may be a read error: a much more frequent sequence differs by one nucleotide. The chain employs TRBV25-1 and TRBJ2-1; 10 positions agree with TRBD2. Trimming took 2 bases from V and 10 from J; bases not matched to a gene: 5. Germline values: CDR1 MGHDK, CDR2 SYGVNS. The CDR3 loop spans 14 amino acids. The CDR3 DNA is TGTGCCAGCAGTGAAGCTAGCGGGGGCCACGAGCAGTTCTTC. Translation gives CASSEASGGHEQFF. Based on the CDR3 plus reference TRBV25-1 and TRBJ2-1, the full variable domain is EADIYQTPRYLVIGTGKKITLECSQTMGHDKMYWYQQDPGMELHLIHYSYGVNSTEKGDLSSESTVSRIRTEHFPLTLESARPSHTSQYLCASSEASGGHEQFFGPGTRLTVL.

This clonotype appeared a few times. A much larger clonotype is one base distant, so this may be a read error. This chain connects TRBV3-1 to TRBJ2-7; the match to TRBD2 covers 12 bases. Germline-derived CDR1 and CDR2 are LGHDT and YNNKEL (reference sequence). This CDR3 contains 16 residues. CDR3 in DNA: TGTCCCAGCAGCCAAGCGGGGCTAGCGGGAGGGGACGAGCAGTACTTC. Translation gives CPSSQAGLAGGDEQYF.

Points on this clonotype: At one of its ends the junction is not consistent with the germline gene, which may arise from a read error. The V and J genes are TRBV2 and TRBJ2-2; TRBD1 or TRBD2 may be the D gene (5 bases each). This CDR3 contains 13 residues. Per germline, CDR1 SNHLY and CDR2 FYNNEI. CDR3 sequence reads: CASSEAGAGELFF. The CDR3 coding sequence is TGTGCCAGCAGTGAAGCTGGGGCCGGGGAGCTGTTTTTC.

This clonotype was found many times. CDR3 residues: CASSQASGGRYNEQFF. The CDR3 nucleotides read TGCGCCAGCAGCCAAGCATCGGGGGGAAGATACAATGAGCAGTTCTTC. The gene calls are TRBV4-1 and TRBJ2-1; 7 nucleotides match TRBD2. This CDR3 is 16 amino acids long. CDR1 and CDR2 from the germline V gene are MGHRA and YSYEKL. Trimming removed 1 base from V and 4 bases from J; junction bases left unmatched: 7.

Points on this clonotype: A much larger clone lies a single base off, so this may be a read error. The gene calls are TRBV30 and TRBJ2-7; 10 nucleotides line up with TRBD2. This CDR3 region has 16 residues. From germline, CDR1 is GTSNPN and CDR2 SVGIG (reference sequence). J was trimmed by 3 bases and V by 1 base; bases with no gene match: 9. The CDR3 coding sequence is TGTGCCTGGAGTGGGGGCGCTAGCGGGGGTTACTACGAGCAGTACTTC. Protein product: CAWSGGASGGYYEQYF.

This clonotype has a count of ten or more. The rearrangement uses TRBV24-1 and TRBJ2-1; 9 nucleotides align to TRBD2. This CDR3 has 16 residues. Germline CDR1 KGHDR, CDR2 SFDVKD. With V trimmed by 0 bases and J by 4 bases, 3 bases remained unmatched. CDR3 loop: CATSDLVSGSYNEQFF. CDR3 in DNA: TGTGCCACCAGTGATTTGGTTAGCGGGAGTTACAATGAGCAGTTCTTC.